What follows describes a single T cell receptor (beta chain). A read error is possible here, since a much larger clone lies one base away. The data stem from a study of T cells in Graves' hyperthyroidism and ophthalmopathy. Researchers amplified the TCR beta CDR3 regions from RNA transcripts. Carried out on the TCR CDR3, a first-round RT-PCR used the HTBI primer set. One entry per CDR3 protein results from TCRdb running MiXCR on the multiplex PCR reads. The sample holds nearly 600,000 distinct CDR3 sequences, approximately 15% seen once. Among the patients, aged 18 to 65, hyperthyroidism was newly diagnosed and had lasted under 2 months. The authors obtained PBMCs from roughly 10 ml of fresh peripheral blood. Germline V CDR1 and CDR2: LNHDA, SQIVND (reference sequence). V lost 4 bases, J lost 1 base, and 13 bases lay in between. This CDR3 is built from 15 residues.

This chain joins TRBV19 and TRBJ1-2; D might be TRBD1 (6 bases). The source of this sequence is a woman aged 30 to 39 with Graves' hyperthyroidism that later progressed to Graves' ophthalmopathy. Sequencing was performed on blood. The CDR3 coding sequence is TGTGCCAGTAGTACCGGGACACTCGTTAACTATGGCTACACCTTC. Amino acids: CASSTGTLVNYGYTF.